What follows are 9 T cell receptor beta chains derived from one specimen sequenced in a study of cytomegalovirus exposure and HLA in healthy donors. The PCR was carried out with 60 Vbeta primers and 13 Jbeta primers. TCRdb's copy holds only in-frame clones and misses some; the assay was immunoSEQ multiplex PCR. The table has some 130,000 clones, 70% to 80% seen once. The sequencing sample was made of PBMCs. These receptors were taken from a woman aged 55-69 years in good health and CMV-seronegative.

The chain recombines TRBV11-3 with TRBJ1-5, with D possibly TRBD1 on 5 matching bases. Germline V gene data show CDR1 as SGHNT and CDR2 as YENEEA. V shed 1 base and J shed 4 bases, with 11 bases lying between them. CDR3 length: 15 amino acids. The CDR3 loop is CASSLVGGGNQPQHF. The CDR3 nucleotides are TGTGCCAGCAGCTTAGTGGGGGGAGGAAATCAGCCCCAGCATTTT.

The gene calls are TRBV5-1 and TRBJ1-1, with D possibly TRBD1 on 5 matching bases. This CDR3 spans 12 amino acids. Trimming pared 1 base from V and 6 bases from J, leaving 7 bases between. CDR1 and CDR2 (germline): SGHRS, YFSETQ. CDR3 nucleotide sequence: TGCGCCAGCAGCTTGCAGGGCCCTGAAGCTTTCTTT. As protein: CASSLQGPEAFF. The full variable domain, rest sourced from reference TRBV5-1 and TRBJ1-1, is KAGVTQTPRYLIKTRGQQVTLSCSPISGHRSVSWYQQTPGQGLQFLFEYFSETQRNKGNFPGRFSGRQFSNSRSEMNVSTLELGDSALYLCASSLQGPEAFFGQGTRLTVV.

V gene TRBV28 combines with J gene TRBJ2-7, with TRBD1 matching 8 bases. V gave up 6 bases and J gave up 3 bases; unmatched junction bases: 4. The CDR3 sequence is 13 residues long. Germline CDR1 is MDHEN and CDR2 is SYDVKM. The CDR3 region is CASSSGQGYEQYF. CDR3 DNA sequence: TGTGCCAGCAGCAGTGGACAGGGCTACGAGCAGTACTTC.

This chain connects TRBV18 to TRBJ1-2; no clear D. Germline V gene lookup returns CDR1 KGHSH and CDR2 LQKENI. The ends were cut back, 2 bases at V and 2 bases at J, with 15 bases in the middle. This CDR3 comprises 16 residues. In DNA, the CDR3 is TGTGCCAGCTCACCAGAGACACCCCCACGCAACTATGGCTACACCTTC. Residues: CASSPETPPRNYGYTF.

The CDR3 DNA reads as TGTGCCAGCAGTTTGACCCACGGGAAGAATGAGCAGTTCTTC. Protein sequence: CASSLTHGKNEQFF. The chain combines TRBV28 with TRBJ2-1, with TRBD2 as a possible D gene (5 bases). Trimming pared 3 bases from V and 7 bases from J, leaving 13 bases between. CDR1 and CDR2 from the germline V gene are MDHEN and SYDVKM. This CDR3 region has 14 residues.

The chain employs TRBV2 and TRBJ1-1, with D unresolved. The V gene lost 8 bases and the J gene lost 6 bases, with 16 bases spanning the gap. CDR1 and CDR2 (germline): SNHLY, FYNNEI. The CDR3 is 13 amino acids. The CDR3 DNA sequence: TGTGCCAGCGTATTAGAGGGATTGGCTGAAGCTTTCTTT. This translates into CASVLEGLAEAFF.

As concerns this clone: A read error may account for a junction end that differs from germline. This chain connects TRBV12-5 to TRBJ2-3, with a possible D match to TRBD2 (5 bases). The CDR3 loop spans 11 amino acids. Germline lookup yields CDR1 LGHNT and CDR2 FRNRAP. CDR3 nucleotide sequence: TGTGCTAGTGGTTTGGGCCAGGCCGGGGATTTT. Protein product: CASGLGQAGDF. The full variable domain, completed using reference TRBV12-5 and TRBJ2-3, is DARVTQTPRHKVTEMGQEVTMRCQPILGHNTVFWYRQTMMQGLELLAYFRNRAPLDDSGMPKDRFSAEMPDATLATLKIQPSEPRDSAVYFCASGLGQAGDFGPGTRLTVL.

CDR3 sequence: CASSRTRYEQYF. DNA of the CDR3: TGTGCCAGCAGCCGGACAAGATACGAGCAGTACTTC. V gene TRBV14 combines with J gene TRBJ2-7; tentatively, D is TRBD1 (5 bases). The CDR3 has 12 residues. The V gene's germline CDR1 is SGHDN and CDR2 FVKESK. The ends were cut back, 4 bases at V and 4 bases at J, with 8 bases in the middle. The complete variable domain, with remaining parts taken from reference TRBV14 and TRBJ2-7, reads EAGVTQFPSHSVIEKGQTVTLRCDPISGHDNLYWYRRVMGKEIKFLLHFVKESKQDESGMPNNRFLAERTGGTYSTLKVQPAELEDSGVYFCASSRTRYEQYFGPGTRLTVT.

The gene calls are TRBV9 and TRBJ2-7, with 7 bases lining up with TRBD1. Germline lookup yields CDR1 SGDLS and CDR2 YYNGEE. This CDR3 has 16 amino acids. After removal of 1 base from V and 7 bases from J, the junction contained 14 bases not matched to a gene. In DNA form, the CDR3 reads TGTGCCAGCAGCGTAAACCCCTGGCCGATCAGGGGGGAGCAGTACTTC. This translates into CASSVNPWPIRGEQYF.